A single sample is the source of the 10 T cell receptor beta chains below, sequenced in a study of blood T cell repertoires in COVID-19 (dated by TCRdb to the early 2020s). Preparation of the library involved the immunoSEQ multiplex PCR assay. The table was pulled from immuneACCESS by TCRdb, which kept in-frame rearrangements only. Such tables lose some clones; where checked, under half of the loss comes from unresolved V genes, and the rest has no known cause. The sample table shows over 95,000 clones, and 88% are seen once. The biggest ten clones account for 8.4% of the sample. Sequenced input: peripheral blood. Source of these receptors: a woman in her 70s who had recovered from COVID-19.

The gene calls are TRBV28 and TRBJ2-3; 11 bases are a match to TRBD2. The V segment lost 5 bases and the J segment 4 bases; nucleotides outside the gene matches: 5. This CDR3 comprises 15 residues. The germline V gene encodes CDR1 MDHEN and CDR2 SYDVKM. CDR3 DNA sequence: TGTGCCAGCAGTGGTAGCGGGAGGGCCCCAGATACGCAGTATTTT. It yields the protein CASSGSGRAPDTQYF.

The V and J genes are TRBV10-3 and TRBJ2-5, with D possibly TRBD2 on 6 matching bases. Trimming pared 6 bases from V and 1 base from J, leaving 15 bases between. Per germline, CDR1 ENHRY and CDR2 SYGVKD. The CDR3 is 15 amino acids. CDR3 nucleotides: TGTGCCATCAGGGGTGCGAGGGGAGGCCAAGAGACCCAGTACTTC. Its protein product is CAIRGARGGQETQYF.

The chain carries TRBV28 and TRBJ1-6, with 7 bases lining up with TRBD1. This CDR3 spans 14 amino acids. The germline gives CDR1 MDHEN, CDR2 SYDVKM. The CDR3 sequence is CAIRGQNYNSPLHF. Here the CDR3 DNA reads TGTGCAATTAGGGGACAGAACTATAATTCACCCCTCCACTTT.

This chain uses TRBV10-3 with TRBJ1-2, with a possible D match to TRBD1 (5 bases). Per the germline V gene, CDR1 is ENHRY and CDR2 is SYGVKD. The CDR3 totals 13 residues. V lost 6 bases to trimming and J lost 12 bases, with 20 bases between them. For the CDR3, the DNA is TGTGCCATCAGGGGACTCTCCGACGCCGTGGACACCTTC. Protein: CAIRGLSDAVDTF.

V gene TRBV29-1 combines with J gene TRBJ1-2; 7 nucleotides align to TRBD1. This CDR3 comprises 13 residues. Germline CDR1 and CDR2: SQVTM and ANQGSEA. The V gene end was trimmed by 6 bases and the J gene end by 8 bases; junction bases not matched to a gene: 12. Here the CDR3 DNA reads TGCAGCGTCGCACAGGGGCAAGAGAGAGGCTACACCTTC. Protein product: CSVAQGQERGYTF.

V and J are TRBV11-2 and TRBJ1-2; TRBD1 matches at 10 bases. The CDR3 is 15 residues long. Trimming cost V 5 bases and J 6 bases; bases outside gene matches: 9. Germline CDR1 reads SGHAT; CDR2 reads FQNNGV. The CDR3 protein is CASSTRTGGGHGYTF. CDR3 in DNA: TGTGCCAGCAGCACCCGGACAGGGGGAGGGCATGGCTACACCTTC.

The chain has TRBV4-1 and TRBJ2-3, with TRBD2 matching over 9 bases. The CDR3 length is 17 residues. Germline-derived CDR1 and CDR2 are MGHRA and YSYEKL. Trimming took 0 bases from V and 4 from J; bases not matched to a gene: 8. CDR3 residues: CASSQEGLAGGPDTQYF. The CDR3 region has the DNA TGCGCCAGCAGCCAAGAAGGTTTGGCGGGAGGGCCAGATACGCAGTATTTT.

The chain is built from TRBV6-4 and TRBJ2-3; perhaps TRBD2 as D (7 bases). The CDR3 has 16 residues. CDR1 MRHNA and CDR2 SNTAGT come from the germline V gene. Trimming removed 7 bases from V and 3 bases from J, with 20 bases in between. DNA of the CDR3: TGTGCCAGCAAAGCAGTAGCGGGCAGGGGAACAGATACGCAGTATTTT. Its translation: CASKAVAGRGTDTQYF.

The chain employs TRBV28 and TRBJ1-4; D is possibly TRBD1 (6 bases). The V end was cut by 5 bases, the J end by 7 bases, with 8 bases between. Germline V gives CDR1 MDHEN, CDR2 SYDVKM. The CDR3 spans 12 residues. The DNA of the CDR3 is TGTGCCAGCAGTGCGACAGGTGAAAAACTGTTTTTT. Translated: CASSATGEKLFF. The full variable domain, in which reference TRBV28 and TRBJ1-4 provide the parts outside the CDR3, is DVKVTQSSRYLVKRTGEKVFLECVQDMDHENMFWYRQDPGLGLRLIYFSYDVKMKEKGDIPEGYSVSREKKERFSLILESASTNQTSMYLCASSATGEKLFFGSGTQLSVL.

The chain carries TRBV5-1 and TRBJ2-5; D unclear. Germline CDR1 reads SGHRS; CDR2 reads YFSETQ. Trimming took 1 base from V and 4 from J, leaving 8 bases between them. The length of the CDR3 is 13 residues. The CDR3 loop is CASSLSPSETQYF. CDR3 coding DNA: TGCGCCAGCAGCTTGTCCCCATCAGAGACCCAGTACTTC. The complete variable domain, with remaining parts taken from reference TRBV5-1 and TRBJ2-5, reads KAGVTQTPRYLIKTRGQQVTLSCSPISGHRSVSWYQQTPGQGLQFLFEYFSETQRNKGNFPGRFSGRQFSNSRSEMNVSTLELGDSALYLCASSLSPSETQYFGPGTRLLVL.